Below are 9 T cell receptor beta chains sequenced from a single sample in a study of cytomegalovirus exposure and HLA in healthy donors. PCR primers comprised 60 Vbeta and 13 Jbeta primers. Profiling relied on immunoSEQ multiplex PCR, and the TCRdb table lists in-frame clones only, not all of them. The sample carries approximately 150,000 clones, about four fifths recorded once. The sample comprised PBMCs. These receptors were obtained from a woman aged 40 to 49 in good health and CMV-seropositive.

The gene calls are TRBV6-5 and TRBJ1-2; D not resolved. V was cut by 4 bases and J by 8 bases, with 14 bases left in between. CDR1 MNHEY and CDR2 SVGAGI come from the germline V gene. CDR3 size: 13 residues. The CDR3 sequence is CASSSSRNGGYTF. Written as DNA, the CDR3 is TGTGCCAGCAGTTCGTCCCGAAATGGCGGCTACACCTTC.

The DNA of the CDR3 is TGTGCCAGCAGCTTGTTGGCCGGGGTTCAGTACTTC. Translating gives CASSLLAGVQYF. The chain combines TRBV5-6 with TRBJ2-4, with a possible D match to TRBD2 (5 bases). Germline CDR1 is SGHDT and CDR2 is YYEEEE. This CDR3 spans 12 amino acids. Trimming cost V 1 base and J 11 bases, with 10 bases left between them.

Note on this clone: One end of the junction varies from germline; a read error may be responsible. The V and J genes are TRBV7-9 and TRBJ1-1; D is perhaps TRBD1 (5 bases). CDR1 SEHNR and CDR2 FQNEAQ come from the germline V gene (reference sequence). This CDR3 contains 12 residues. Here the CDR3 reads CSSSPGATEAFF. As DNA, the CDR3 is TGTTCCAGCAGCCCTGGGGCCACTGAAGCTTTCTTT.

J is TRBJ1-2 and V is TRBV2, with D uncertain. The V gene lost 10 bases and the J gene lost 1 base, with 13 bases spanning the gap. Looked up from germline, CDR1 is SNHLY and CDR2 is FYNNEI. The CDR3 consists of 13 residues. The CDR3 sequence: CAIKGGDNYGYTF. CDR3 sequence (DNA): TGTGCCATCAAAGGTGGAGATAACTATGGCTACACCTTC.

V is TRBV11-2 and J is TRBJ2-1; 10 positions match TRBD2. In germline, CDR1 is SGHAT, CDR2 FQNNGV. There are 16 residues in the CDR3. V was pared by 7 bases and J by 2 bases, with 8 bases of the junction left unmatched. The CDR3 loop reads CASIKGTSGTYNEQFF. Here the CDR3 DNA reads TGTGCCAGCATCAAAGGTACTAGCGGGACCTACAATGAGCAGTTCTTC. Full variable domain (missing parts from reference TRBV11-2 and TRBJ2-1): EAGVAQSPRYKIIEKRQSVAFWCNPISGHATLYWYQQILGQGPKLLIQFQNNGVVDDSQLPKDRFSAERLKGVDSTLKIQPAKLEDSAVYLCASIKGTSGTYNEQFFGPGTRLTVL.

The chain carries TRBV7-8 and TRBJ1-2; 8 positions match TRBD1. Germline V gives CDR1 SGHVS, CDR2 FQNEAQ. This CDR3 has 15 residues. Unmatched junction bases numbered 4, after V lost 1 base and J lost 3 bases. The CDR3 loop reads CASSLETGEYYGYTF. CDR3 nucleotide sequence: TGTGCCAGCAGCTTAGAGACAGGGGAATACTATGGCTACACCTTC.

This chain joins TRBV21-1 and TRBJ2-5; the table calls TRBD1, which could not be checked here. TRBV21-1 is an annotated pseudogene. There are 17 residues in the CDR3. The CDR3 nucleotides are TGTGCCAGCAGCAAAAGAGGGACATCCCCACGCCAAGAGACCCAGTACTTC. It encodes CASSKRGTSPRQETQYF.

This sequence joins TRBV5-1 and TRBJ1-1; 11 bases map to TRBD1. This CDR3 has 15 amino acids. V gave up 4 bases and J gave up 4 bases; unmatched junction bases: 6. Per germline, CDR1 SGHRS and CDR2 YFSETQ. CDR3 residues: CASSTGGTGGTEAFF. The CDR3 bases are TGCGCCAGCAGCACCGGTGGGACAGGGGGCACTGAAGCTTTCTTT.

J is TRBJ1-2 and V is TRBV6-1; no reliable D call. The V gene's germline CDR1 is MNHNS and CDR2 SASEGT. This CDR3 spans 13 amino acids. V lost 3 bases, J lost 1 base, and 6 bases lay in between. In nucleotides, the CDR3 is TGTGCCAGCAGTGAGACTATTAACTATGGCTACACCTTC. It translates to CASSETINYGYTF.